The T cell receptor (beta chain) under discussion was sequenced for a study of T-cell reconstitution after alpha-beta-depleted transplantation in children. Whole-study results and caveats: Expanded clones from the graft, numbering several hundred, reportedly supplied alpha-beta T cells about two months after transplant. In some patients, recipient T cells and intrathymic progenitors surviving conditioning explained high day-60 diversity. At the one-year point after transplant, T-cell counts and TCRbeta diversity were found to come mostly from T cells that had been newly produced.

The sample holds many counts of this clonotype. Its antigen is still unknown. This CDR3 is 10 amino acids long. Germline loops: CDR1 DFQATT, CDR2 SNEGSKA (reference sequence). Trimming cost V 6 bases and J 7 bases, with 8 bases left between them. Unique molecular identifiers tagged the TCRbeta library. Using its own MiXCR run on the PCR reads, TCRdb lists one record per CDR3 protein. The data contain roughly 220,000 distinct CDR3 sequences, 8.4% of them seen just once; the ten biggest clones take up 35%. The specimen comprised PBMCs, mostly from graft donor cells, sampled 360 days after TCRalphabeta/CD19-depleted stem cell transplant. This receptor was obtained from a male patient between 2 and 10 years old who had a stem cell transplant for acute myeloid leukemia, so the T cells may come from the graft donor. J is TRBJ2-3 and V is TRBV20-1; D is ambiguous. The chain's CDR3 is CSAQRNTQYF. For the CDR3, the DNA is TGCAGTGCCCAGAGGAATACGCAGTATTTT.